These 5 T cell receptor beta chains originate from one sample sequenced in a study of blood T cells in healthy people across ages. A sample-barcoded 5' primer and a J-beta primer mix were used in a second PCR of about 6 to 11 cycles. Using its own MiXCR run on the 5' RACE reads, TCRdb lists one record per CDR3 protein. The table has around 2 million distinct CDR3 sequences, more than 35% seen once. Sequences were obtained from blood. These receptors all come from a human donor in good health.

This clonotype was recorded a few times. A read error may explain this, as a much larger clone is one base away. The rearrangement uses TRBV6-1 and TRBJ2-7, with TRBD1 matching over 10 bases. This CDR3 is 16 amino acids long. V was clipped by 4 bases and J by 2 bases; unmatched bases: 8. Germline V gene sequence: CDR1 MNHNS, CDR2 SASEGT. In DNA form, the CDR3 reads TGTGCCAGCAGTGGAGATTCCGGGACAGGGGCCTACGAGCAGTACTTC. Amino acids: CASSGDSGTGAYEQYF.

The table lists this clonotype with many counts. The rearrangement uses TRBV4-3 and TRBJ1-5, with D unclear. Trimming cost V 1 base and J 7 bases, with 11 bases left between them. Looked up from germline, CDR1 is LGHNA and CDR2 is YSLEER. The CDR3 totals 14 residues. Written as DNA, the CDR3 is TGCGCCAGCAGCCAAGTGGTGAATGGACAGCCCCAGCATTTT. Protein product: CASSQVVNGQPQHF.

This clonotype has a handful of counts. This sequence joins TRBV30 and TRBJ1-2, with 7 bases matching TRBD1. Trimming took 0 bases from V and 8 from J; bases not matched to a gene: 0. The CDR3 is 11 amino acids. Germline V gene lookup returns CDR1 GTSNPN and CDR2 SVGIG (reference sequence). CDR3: CAWSVGGGYTF. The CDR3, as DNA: TGTGCCTGGAGTGTAGGGGGCGGCTACACCTTC.

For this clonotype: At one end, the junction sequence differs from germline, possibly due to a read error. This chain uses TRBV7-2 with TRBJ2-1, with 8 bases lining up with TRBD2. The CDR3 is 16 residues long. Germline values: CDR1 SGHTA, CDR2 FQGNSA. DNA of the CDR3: TGCGCCAGCAGCTTAGGACGGGGGGGGATATTTGATGAGCAGTTCTTC. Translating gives CASSLGRGGIFDEQFF.

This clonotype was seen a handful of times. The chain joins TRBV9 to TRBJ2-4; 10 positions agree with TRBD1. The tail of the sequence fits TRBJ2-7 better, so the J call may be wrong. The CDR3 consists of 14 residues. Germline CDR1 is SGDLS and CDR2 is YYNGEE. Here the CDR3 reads CASSATGGMGEQYF. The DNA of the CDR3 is TGTGCCAGCAGCGCGACAGGGGGCATGGGCGAGCAGTACTTC.